The clone carrying this T cell receptor (beta chain) was counted between two and nine times. What it recognizes is unknown. The draw of peripheral blood yielded roughly 9.4 milliliters from each donor. Primed by a sample-barcoded 5' primer and a J-beta primer mix, a second PCR proceeded for about 6 to 12 cycles. TCRdb processed the 5' RACE reads anew with MiXCR; each CDR3 protein has one entry. This sample has approximately 1.5 million distinct CDR3 sequences, with 34% found just once. This sample was included in a study of blood T cells in healthy people across ages. Study observations and caveats: The fall in TCR beta diversity per million T cells was roughly linear with age. Long-lived donors carried more naive CD4+ cells and greater diversity than aged donors.

The CDR3 covers 16 residues. Trimming took off 5 bases at V and 4 bases at J, with 21 bases between the two ends. In germline, CDR1 is MDHEN, CDR2 SYDVKM. The chain recombines TRBV28 with TRBJ2-7; D not resolved. The TCR sequence derives from a woman under 40 in good health. Sequencing was done on a sample of blood. CDR3: CASSPPPSRGGYEQYF. In DNA form, the CDR3 reads TGTGCCAGCAGTCCCCCCCCTTCTAGAGGTGGTTACGAGCAGTACTTC.